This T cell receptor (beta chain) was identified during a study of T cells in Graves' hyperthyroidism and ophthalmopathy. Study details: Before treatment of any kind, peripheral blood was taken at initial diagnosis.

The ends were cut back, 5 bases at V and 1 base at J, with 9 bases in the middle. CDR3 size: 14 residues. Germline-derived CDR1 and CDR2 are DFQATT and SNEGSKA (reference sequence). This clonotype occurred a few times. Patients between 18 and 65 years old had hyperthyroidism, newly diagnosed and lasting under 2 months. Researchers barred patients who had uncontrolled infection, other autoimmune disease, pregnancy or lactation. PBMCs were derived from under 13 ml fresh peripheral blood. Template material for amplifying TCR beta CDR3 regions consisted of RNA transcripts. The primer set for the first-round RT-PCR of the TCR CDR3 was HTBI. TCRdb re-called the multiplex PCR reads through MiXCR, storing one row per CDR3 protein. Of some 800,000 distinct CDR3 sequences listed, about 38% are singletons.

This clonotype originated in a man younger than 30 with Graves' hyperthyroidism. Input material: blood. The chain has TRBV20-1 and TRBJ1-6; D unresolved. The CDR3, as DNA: TGCAGTGCTCCAGGACGGTCCTATAATTCACCCCTCCACTTT. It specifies CSAPGRSYNSPLHF.